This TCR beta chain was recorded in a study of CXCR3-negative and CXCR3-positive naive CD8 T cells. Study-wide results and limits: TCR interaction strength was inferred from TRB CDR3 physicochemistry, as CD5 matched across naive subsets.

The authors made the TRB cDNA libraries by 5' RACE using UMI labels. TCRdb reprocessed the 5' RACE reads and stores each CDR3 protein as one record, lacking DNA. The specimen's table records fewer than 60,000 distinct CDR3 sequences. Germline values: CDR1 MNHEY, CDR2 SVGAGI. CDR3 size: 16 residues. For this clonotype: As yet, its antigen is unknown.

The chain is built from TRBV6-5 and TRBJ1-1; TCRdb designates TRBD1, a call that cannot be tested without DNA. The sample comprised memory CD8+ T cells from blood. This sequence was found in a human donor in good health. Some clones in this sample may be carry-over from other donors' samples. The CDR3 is CASSLGTGGTRTEAFF.